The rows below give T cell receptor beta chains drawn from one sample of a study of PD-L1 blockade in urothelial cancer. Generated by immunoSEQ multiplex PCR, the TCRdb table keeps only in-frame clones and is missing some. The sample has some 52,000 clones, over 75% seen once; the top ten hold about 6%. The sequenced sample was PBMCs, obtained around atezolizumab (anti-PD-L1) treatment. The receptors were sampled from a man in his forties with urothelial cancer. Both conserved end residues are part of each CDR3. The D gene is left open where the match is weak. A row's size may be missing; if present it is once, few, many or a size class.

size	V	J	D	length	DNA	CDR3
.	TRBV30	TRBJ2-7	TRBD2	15	TGTGCCTGGAGTGAGATCCTAGCGGGAGGTTACGAGCAGTACTTC	CAWSEILAGGYEQYF
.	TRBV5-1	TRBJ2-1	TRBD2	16	TGCGCCAGTACTAGCGGGAGTTCGAGCTCCTACAATGAGCAGTTCTTC	CASTSGSSSSYNEQFF
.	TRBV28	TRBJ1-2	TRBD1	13	TGTGCCAGTAGGCCGACAGGGGACTATGGCTACACCTTC	CASRPTGDYGYTF
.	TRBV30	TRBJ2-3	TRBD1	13	TGTGCCGTAACAGGGGCCAGCACAGATACGCAGTATTTT	CAVTGASTDTQYF
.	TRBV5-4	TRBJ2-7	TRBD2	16	TGTGCCAGCAGCTCTGGACTAGCGGGAGGATGGGACGAGCAGTACTTC	CASSSGLAGGWDEQYF
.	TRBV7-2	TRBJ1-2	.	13	TGTGCCAGCAGTTTGGGGGGGGCCCCTGGCTACACCTTC	CASSLGGAPGYTF
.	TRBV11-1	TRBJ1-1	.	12	TGTGCCAGCTCCAAGTCCAGCACTGAAGCTTTCTTT	CASSKSSTEAFF
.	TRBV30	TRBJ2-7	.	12	TGTGCCTGGAGTGGGGGCAGTGGCGAGCAGTACTTC	CAWSGGSGEQYF
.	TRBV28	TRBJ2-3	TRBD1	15	TGTGCCAGCAGTTCTTCCGGGACAGCCACAGATACGCAGTATTTT	CASSSSGTATDTQYF
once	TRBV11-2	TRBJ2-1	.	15	TGTGCCAGCAGCTTACAGTTCGGGGGATTGAATGAGCAGTTCTTC	CASSLQFGGLNEQFF
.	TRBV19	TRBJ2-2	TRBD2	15	TGTGCCAGTAGCGGACTAGCGGGCTTTACCGGGGAGCTGTTTTTT	CASSGLAGFTGELFF
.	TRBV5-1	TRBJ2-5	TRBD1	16	TGCGCCAGCAGCTCCGGGACAGGGGCCTCCTTGGAGACCCAGTACTTC	CASSSGTGASLETQYF
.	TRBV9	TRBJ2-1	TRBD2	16	TGTGCCAGCAGCCCCCCTCCCGCTAGCGGAAACAATGAGCAGTTCTTC	CASSPPPASGNNEQFF
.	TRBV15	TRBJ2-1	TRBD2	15	TGTGCCACCAGCAGAGTTACTAGCGGGGGCTATGAGCAGTTCTTC	CATSRVTSGGYEQFF
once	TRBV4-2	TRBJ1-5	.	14	TGTGCCAGCAGCCAAGCTCAGGGCCTCCAGCCCCAGCATTTT	CASSQAQGLQPQHF
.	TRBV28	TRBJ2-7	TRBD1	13	TGTGCCAGCAGCCCGGGACAGGACTACGAGCAGTACTTC	CASSPGQDYEQYF
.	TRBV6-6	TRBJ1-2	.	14	TGTGCCAGCAGTTACGGGCAGGGGAACTATGGCTACACCTTC	CASSYGQGNYGYTF
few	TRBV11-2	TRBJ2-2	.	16	TGTGCCAGCAGCCAAAGGGGATTTCCCTACACCGGGGAGCTGTTTTTT	CASSQRGFPYTGELFF
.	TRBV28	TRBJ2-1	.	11	TGTGCCAGCAGTCCCGGAGTTTCTCTGGTCTTC	CASSPGVSLVF
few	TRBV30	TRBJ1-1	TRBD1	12	TGTGCCCGTCAGACAGGGGTGGCTGAAGCTTTCTTT	CARQTGVAEAFF
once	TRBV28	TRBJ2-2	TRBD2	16	TGTGCCAGCAGTTTACGGCTTTCGGGGGGCACCGGGGAGCTGTTTTTT	CASSLRLSGGTGELFF
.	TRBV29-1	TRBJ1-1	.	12	TGCAGCGTTATAGGAGGGGTTGATGAAGCTTTCTTT	CSVIGGVDEAFF
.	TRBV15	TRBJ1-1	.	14	TGTGCCACCAGCAGAGATCAAGGGGATCTGGAAGCTTTCTTT	CATSRDQGDLEAFF
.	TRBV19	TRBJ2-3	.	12	TGTGCCAGTAGTATTCAAGCTGATACGCAGTATTTT	CASSIQADTQYF
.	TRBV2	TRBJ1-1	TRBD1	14	TGTGCCAGCAGCTGGGACAGGGCCCCGGTTGAAGCTTTCTTT	CASSWDRAPVEAFF
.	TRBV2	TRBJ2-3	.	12	TGTGCCAGCTATATAGCGGCGGCCGGACAGTATTTT	CASYIAAAGQYF
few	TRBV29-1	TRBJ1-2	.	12	TGCAGCGTTTTCACAGCAAACTATGGCTACACCTTC	CSVFTANYGYTF
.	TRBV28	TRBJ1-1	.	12	TGTGCCAGCAGGTGGGTTTGGAGTGAAGCTTTCTTT	CASRWVWSEAFF
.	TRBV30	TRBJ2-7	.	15	TGTGCCTGGAGTGGAAGAGGACAGCGGGGCTACGAGCAGTACTTC	CAWSGRGQRGYEQYF
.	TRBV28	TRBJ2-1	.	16	TGTGCCAGCAGTTTATCAGGCAGGGTAAGAAACAATGAGCAGTTCTTC	CASSLSGRVRNNEQFF
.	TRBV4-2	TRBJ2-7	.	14	TGTGCCAGCAGCCAAGATCAGGACAGAGGCGAGCAGTACTTC	CASSQDQDRGEQYF
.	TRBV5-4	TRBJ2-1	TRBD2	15	TGTGCCAGCAGCCCGGTAGGGACTAGATACAATGAGCAGTTCTTC	CASSPVGTRYNEQFF
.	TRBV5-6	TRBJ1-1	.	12	TGTGCCAGCAGCCTACGAAACACTGAAGCTTTCTTT	CASSLRNTEAFF
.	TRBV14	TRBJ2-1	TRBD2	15	TGTGCCAGCAGCCAACTGGCGGGAGGGAACAATGAGCAGTTCTTC	CASSQLAGGNNEQFF
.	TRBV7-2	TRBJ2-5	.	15	TGTGCCAGCAGCTCAGTGGGAGAAGGTCAAGAGACCCAGTACTTC	CASSSVGEGQETQYF
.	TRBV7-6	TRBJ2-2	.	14	TGTGCCAGCAGCTTAGCAGGGGGAACCGGGGAGCTGTTTTTT	CASSLAGGTGELFF
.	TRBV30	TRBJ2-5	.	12	TGTGCCTGGATGGGCAACCAAGAGACCCAGTACTTC	CAWMGNQETQYF
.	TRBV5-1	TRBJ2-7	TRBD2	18	TGCGCCAGCAGCTTGACTAGCGGGAGGTCCTTCGGCTCCTACGAGCAGTACTTC	CASSLTSGRSFGSYEQYF
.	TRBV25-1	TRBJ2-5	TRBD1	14	TGTGCCAGCAGTTCCAGGGGGCTGATTGAGACCCAGTACTTC	CASSSRGLIETQYF
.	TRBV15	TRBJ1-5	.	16	TGTGCCACCCAACAGCAGGGAAGGATGAGCAATCAGCCCCAGCATTTT	CATQQQGRMSNQPQHF
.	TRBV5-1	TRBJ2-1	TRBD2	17	TGCGCCAGCAGCCCAGGGGGACTAGCGGGTCGGGGCAATGAGCAGTTCTTC	CASSPGGLAGRGNEQFF
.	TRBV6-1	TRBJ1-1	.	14	TGTGCCAGCAGTGAAGTGGGCCGGTACACTGAAGCTTTCTTT	CASSEVGRYTEAFF
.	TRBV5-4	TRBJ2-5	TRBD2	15	TGTGCCAGCAGCATCGGGACTAGCGGACGAGAGACCCAGTACTTC	CASSIGTSGRETQYF
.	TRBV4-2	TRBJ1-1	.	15	TGTGCCAGCAGCCAAGATCGCTCCAAGCCCACTGAAGCTTTCTTT	CASSQDRSKPTEAFF
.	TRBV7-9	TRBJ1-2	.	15	TGTGCCAGCAGCCCCGGGTCTTCAGGGGCCTATGGCTACACCTTC	CASSPGSSGAYGYTF
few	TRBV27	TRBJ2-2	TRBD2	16	TGTGCCAGCAGAGTAGCGGGAGGCCCATACACCGGGGAGCTGTTTTTT	CASRVAGGPYTGELFF
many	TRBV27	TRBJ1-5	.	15	TGTGCCAGCAGTTTATATGGAGTCAGCAATCAGCCCCAGCATTTT	CASSLYGVSNQPQHF
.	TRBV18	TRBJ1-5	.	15	TGTGCCAGCTCACCATTACAGGGAGGCAATCAGCCCCAGCATTTT	CASSPLQGGNQPQHF
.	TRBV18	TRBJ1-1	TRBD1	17	TGTGCCAGCTCACCACGGATAAATCAGGGGGCGGGCACTGAAGCTTTCTTT	CASSPRINQGAGTEAFF
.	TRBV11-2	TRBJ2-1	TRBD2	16	TGTGCCAGCAGCTCTGGACTAGCGGGAGGGTTAGGTGAGCAGTTCTTC	CASSSGLAGGLGEQFF
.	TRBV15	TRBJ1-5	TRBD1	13	TGTGCCACCAGCGGTGGGACAGACCAGCCCCAGCATTTT	CATSGGTDQPQHF
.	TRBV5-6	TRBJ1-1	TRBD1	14	TGTGCCAGCAGCAACCGGGACAGGGCCGCTGAAGCTTTCTTT	CASSNRDRAAEAFF
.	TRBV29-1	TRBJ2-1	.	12	TGCAGCGTTTTGGACCGGGGCAATGAGCAGTTCTTC	CSVLDRGNEQFF
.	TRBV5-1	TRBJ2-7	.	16	TGCGCCAGCAGCCCGACCACCGGGACTTTTACCTACGAGCAGTACTTC	CASSPTTGTFTYEQYF
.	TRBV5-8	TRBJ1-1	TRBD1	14	TGTGCCAGCAACCGACAGGGGATGAACACTGAAGCTTTCTTT	CASNRQGMNTEAFF
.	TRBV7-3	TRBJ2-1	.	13	TGTGCCAGCAGCCCCGTCTCTTACAATGAGCAGTTCTTC	CASSPVSYNEQFF
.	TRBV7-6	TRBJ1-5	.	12	TGTGCCAGCGGACAGAACAATCAGCCCCAGCATTTT	CASGQNNQPQHF
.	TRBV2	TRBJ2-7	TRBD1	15	TGTGCCAGCAGTCCCACAGGGGGTCCAACCTACGAGCAGTACTTC	CASSPTGGPTYEQYF
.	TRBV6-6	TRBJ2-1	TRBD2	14	TGTGCCAGCAGTTGGGCTAGCGGGAGCGATGAGCAGTTCTTC	CASSWASGSDEQFF